Listed below are T cell receptor beta chains from one sample, sequenced in a study of response to subunit inactivated influenza vaccine. TCRdb fed the RT-PCR reads into MiXCR, producing one record per CDR3 protein. The sample consists of approximately 700,000 distinct CDR3 sequences, more than 11% of them appearing once. This sample comprised PBMCs from blood, obtained 14 to 15 days before vaccination. Source of these receptors: a man aged 45-60 years who received an inactivated influenza vaccine. Both conserved end residues are part of each CDR3. The order of the fields is D gene, clone size, J gene, V gene, CDR3 length, CDR3 protein, CDR3 DNA. The D gene is left open where the match is weak. Only some rows state a clone size, as once, few, many or a class for expanded clones.

d_gene: TRBD1
abundance: few
j_gene: TRBJ1-6
v_gene: TRBV7-9
len: 17
CDR3aa: CASSPPGQPTYNSPLHF
CDR3nt: TGTGCCAGCAGCCCACCGGGACAGCCCACGTATAATTCACCCCTCCACTTT

d_gene: TRBD2
abundance: NA
j_gene: TRBJ2-3
v_gene: TRBV7-8
len: 16
CDR3aa: CASSLREGPSTDTQYF
CDR3nt: TGTGCCAGCAGCTTAAGGGAGGGGCCAAGCACAGATACGCAGTATTTT

d_gene: NA
abundance: few
j_gene: TRBJ2-7
v_gene: TRBV11-2
len: 12
CDR3aa: CASSLQYSEQYF
CDR3nt: TGTGCCAGCAGCTTACAGTATAGCGAGCAGTACTTC

d_gene: NA
abundance: few
j_gene: TRBJ2-1
v_gene: TRBV28
len: 16
CDR3aa: CASSSDSTISYNEQFF
CDR3nt: TGTGCCAGCAGTTCAGATTCCACTATCTCCTACAATGAGCAGTTCTTC

d_gene: NA
abundance: NA
j_gene: TRBJ2-1
v_gene: TRBV7-9
len: 15
CDR3aa: CASSPSRGTYNEQFF
CDR3nt: TGTGCCAGCAGTCCATCCCGGGGAACCTACAATGAGCAGTTCTTC

d_gene: NA
abundance: NA
j_gene: TRBJ2-2
v_gene: TRBV27
len: 15
CDR3aa: CASTLVAGVDGELFF
CDR3nt: TGTGCCAGCACCCTCGTGGCAGGGGTGGACGGGGAGCTGTTTTTT

d_gene: NA
abundance: few
j_gene: TRBJ2-3
v_gene: TRBV24-1
len: 15
CDR3aa: CATSEWRRGADTQYF
CDR3nt: TGTGCCACCAGTGAGTGGCGGAGAGGGGCAGATACGCAGTATTTT

d_gene: TRBD1
abundance: NA
j_gene: TRBJ1-2
v_gene: TRBV14
len: 15
CDR3aa: CASSPYDRGFYGYTF
CDR3nt: TGTGCCAGCAGCCCTTACGACAGGGGCTTCTATGGCTACACCTTC

d_gene: NA
abundance: few
j_gene: TRBJ2-7
v_gene: TRBV3-1
len: 14
CDR3aa: CASSQVRGADEQYF
CDR3nt: TGTGCCAGCAGCCAAGTTAGGGGGGCGGACGAGCAGTACTTC

d_gene: TRBD2
abundance: many
j_gene: TRBJ2-5
v_gene: TRBV7-2
len: 15
CDR3aa: CASSLGGGYQETQYF
CDR3nt: TGTGCCAGCAGCCTCGGCGGGGGGTACCAAGAGACCCAGTACTTC

d_gene: TRBD1
abundance: few
j_gene: TRBJ2-5
v_gene: TRBV5-1
len: 15
CDR3aa: CASRLLRDSQETQYF
CDR3nt: TGCGCCAGCAGGTTACTCCGGGACAGCCAAGAGACCCAGTACTTC

d_gene: NA
abundance: NA
j_gene: TRBJ2-1
v_gene: TRBV11-2
len: 19
CDR3aa: CASSSGPTTLARGYNEQFF
CDR3nt: TGTGCCAGCAGCTCGGGACCAACCACCCTCGCCAGAGGCTACAATGAGCAGTTCTTC

d_gene: NA
abundance: many
j_gene: TRBJ1-1
v_gene: TRBV28
len: 14
CDR3aa: CASSFYGGPTEAFF
CDR3nt: TGTGCCAGCAGTTTTTATGGGGGGCCCACTGAAGCTTTCTTT

d_gene: NA
abundance: few
j_gene: TRBJ2-5
v_gene: TRBV12-3/TRBV12-4
len: 14
CDR3aa: CASSIGTPRETQYF
CDR3nt: TGTGCCAGCAGTATAGGGACTCCCCGAGAGACCCAGTACTTC

d_gene: TRBD2
abundance: NA
j_gene: TRBJ2-3
v_gene: TRBV20-1
len: 15
CDR3aa: CSANLAGGATDTQYF
CDR3nt: TGCAGTGCTAATCTAGCGGGGGGGGCCACAGATACGCAGTATTTT

d_gene: NA
abundance: NA
j_gene: TRBJ1-4
v_gene: TRBV6-5
len: 18
CDR3aa: CASSYYRSAAATNEKLFF
CDR3nt: TGTGCCAGCAGTTATTACCGAAGCGCCGCGGCAACTAATGAAAAACTGTTTTTT

d_gene: TRBD2
abundance: few
j_gene: TRBJ2-3
v_gene: TRBV29-1
len: 17
CDR3aa: CSVGGLAGGSGTDTQYF
CDR3nt: TGCAGCGTAGGGGGACTAGCGGGGGGCTCCGGCACAGATACGCAGTATTTT

d_gene: TRBD2
abundance: few
j_gene: TRBJ2-1
v_gene: TRBV20-1
len: 15
CDR3aa: CSAGGQAGGPYEQFF
CDR3nt: TGCAGTGCTGGCGGGCAAGCGGGGGGGCCGTATGAGCAGTTCTTC

d_gene: TRBD1
abundance: many
j_gene: TRBJ2-3
v_gene: TRBV7-9
len: 14
CDR3aa: CASSVGQGLSTQYF
CDR3nt: TGTGCCAGCAGCGTCGGACAGGGATTGAGTACGCAGTATTTT

d_gene: NA
abundance: many
j_gene: TRBJ2-2
v_gene: TRBV11-2
len: 13
CDR3aa: CASSAGLAGELFF
CDR3nt: TGTGCCAGCAGCGCCGGGCTGGCCGGGGAGCTGTTTTTT

d_gene: NA
abundance: NA
j_gene: TRBJ2-1
v_gene: TRBV27
len: 15
CDR3aa: CASRKQGGFYNEQFF
CDR3nt: TGTGCCAGCAGGAAACAGGGTGGGTTCTACAATGAGCAGTTCTTC

d_gene: NA
abundance: many
j_gene: TRBJ2-1
v_gene: TRBV29-1
len: 11
CDR3aa: CSADIYNEQFF
CDR3nt: TGCAGCGCCGACATTTACAATGAGCAGTTCTTC

d_gene: NA
abundance: few
j_gene: TRBJ2-7
v_gene: TRBV14
len: 17
CDR3aa: CASSQRHAGDSSYELYF
CDR3nt: TGTGCCAGCAGCCAAAGACATGCGGGGGACAGCTCCTACGAGCTGTACTTC

d_gene: TRBD1
abundance: NA
j_gene: TRBJ1-2
v_gene: TRBV28
len: 13
CDR3aa: CASSGDRAYGYTF
CDR3nt: TGTGCCAGCAGTGGTGACAGGGCCTATGGCTACACCTTC

d_gene: TRBD2
abundance: few
j_gene: TRBJ2-1
v_gene: TRBV4-2
len: 18
CDR3aa: CASSPRGTSGRAYNEQFF
CDR3nt: TGTGCCAGCAGCCCTCGGGGGACTAGCGGGAGAGCCTACAATGAGCAGTTCTTC

d_gene: TRBD2
abundance: many
j_gene: TRBJ2-4
v_gene: TRBV6-2/TRBV6-3
len: 14
CDR3aa: CAISLAGGLNIQYF
CDR3nt: TGTGCCATCTCACTAGCGGGAGGGCTCAACATTCAGTACTTC

d_gene: TRBD2
abundance: few
j_gene: TRBJ2-5
v_gene: TRBV27
len: 17
CDR3aa: CASSGLRGAGGKETQYF
CDR3nt: TGTGCCAGCAGCGGGCTTCGGGGTGCGGGGGGTAAAGAGACCCAGTACTTC

d_gene: TRBD2
abundance: NA
j_gene: TRBJ2-1
v_gene: TRBV28
len: 16
CDR3aa: CASSLSGLAVSNEQFF
CDR3nt: TGTGCCAGCAGTTTATCTGGACTAGCGGTTAGCAATGAGCAGTTCTTC

d_gene: TRBD2
abundance: many
j_gene: TRBJ2-4
v_gene: TRBV7-2
len: 15
CDR3aa: CASRTTSGSKNIQYF
CDR3nt: TGTGCCAGCAGGACAACCAGCGGGAGTAAAAACATTCAGTACTTC

d_gene: TRBD1
abundance: many
j_gene: TRBJ2-5
v_gene: TRBV12-3/TRBV12-4
len: 13
CDR3aa: CASNLDRGSAQYF
CDR3nt: TGTGCCAGCAATCTTGACAGGGGATCGGCCCAGTACTTC

d_gene: NA
abundance: many
j_gene: TRBJ2-3
v_gene: TRBV5-1
len: 14
CDR3aa: CASSPDGAKDTQYF
CDR3nt: TGCGCCAGCAGCCCGGATGGAGCGAAGGATACGCAGTATTTT

d_gene: NA
abundance: NA
j_gene: TRBJ1-4
v_gene: TRBV20-1
len: 14
CDR3aa: CSARITATNEKLFF
CDR3nt: TGCAGTGCTAGAATTACAGCGACTAATGAAAAACTGTTTTTT

d_gene: NA
abundance: NA
j_gene: TRBJ2-6
v_gene: TRBV3-1
len: 16
CDR3aa: CASSQGRWGGANVLTF
CDR3nt: TGTGCCAGCAGCCAGGGGAGGTGGGGTGGGGCCAACGTCCTGACTTTC

d_gene: TRBD2
abundance: many
j_gene: TRBJ2-7
v_gene: TRBV5-1
len: 14
CDR3aa: CASSSGLADPEQYF
CDR3nt: TGCGCCAGCAGCTCGGGACTAGCGGATCCCGAGCAGTACTTC

d_gene: TRBD1
abundance: NA
j_gene: TRBJ2-1
v_gene: TRBV12-3/TRBV12-4
len: 15
CDR3aa: CASNQDRAPYNEQFF
CDR3nt: TGTGCCAGCAACCAGGACAGGGCCCCCTACAATGAGCAGTTCTTC

d_gene: TRBD2
abundance: NA
j_gene: TRBJ2-1
v_gene: TRBV6-5
len: 17
CDR3aa: CASSSTTSPSSYNEQFF
CDR3nt: TGTGCCAGCAGTTCGACGACTAGCCCTAGCTCCTACAATGAGCAGTTCTTC

d_gene: TRBD1
abundance: NA
j_gene: TRBJ1-6
v_gene: TRBV20-1
len: 17
CDR3aa: CSATRQGQTTRGLPLHF
CDR3nt: TGCAGTGCTACCCGACAGGGTCAGACTACTCGGGGTCTGCCCCTCCACTTT

d_gene: NA
abundance: NA
j_gene: TRBJ1-2
v_gene: TRBV30
len: 13
CDR3aa: CAWSGGGNYGYTF
CDR3nt: TGTGCCTGGAGTGGTGGGGGAAACTATGGCTACACCTTC

d_gene: TRBD1
abundance: NA
j_gene: TRBJ1-2
v_gene: TRBV4-2
len: 15
CDR3aa: CASSQGERQGVGYTF
CDR3nt: TGTGCCAGCAGCCAAGGAGAGAGGCAGGGGGTTGGCTACACCTTC

d_gene: NA
abundance: NA
j_gene: TRBJ1-1
v_gene: TRBV6-1
len: 15
CDR3aa: CASSPRDSRNTEAFF
CDR3nt: TGTGCCAGCAGCCCGCGGGACTCTAGGAACACTGAAGCTTTCTTT

d_gene: NA
abundance: few
j_gene: TRBJ2-5
v_gene: TRBV5-6
len: 14
CDR3aa: CASSFGGSGETQYF
CDR3nt: TGTGCCAGCAGCTTTGGGGGGAGCGGAGAGACCCAGTACTTC

d_gene: TRBD2
abundance: NA
j_gene: TRBJ2-2
v_gene: TRBV6-5
len: 17
CDR3aa: CASSYLLAAPNTGELFF
CDR3nt: TGTGCCAGCAGTTACCTCCTAGCGGCACCGAACACCGGGGAGCTGTTTTTT

d_gene: TRBD1
abundance: few
j_gene: TRBJ1-6
v_gene: TRBV2
len: 17
CDR3aa: CASSEAGTGGRNSPLHF
CDR3nt: TGTGCCAGCAGTGAAGCGGGGACAGGGGGCCGGAATTCACCCCTCCACTTT

d_gene: NA
abundance: NA
j_gene: TRBJ2-5
v_gene: TRBV7-2
len: 15
CDR3aa: CASSLGPTELETQYF
CDR3nt: TGTGCCAGCAGCTTAGGGCCCACCGAACTAGAGACCCAGTACTTC

d_gene: TRBD1
abundance: NA
j_gene: TRBJ2-1
v_gene: TRBV12-3/TRBV12-4
len: 13
CDR3aa: CASSTSRTGAQFF
CDR3nt: TGTGCCAGCAGTACAAGTCGGACAGGGGCGCAGTTCTTC

d_gene: TRBD1
abundance: NA
j_gene: TRBJ2-1
v_gene: TRBV24-1
len: 15
CDR3aa: CATRLGTGGRDEQFF
CDR3nt: TGTGCCACCAGGCTAGGGACAGGGGGCAGGGATGAGCAGTTCTTC

d_gene: TRBD1
abundance: NA
j_gene: TRBJ2-1
v_gene: TRBV4-2
len: 15
CDR3aa: CASSQDNRDRSEQFF
CDR3nt: TGTGCCAGCAGCCAAGATAATAGGGACAGAAGTGAGCAGTTCTTC

d_gene: NA
abundance: few
j_gene: TRBJ1-3
v_gene: TRBV23-1
len: 15
CDR3aa: CASSQYSISGNTIYF
CDR3nt: TGCGCCAGCAGTCAATATTCAATCTCTGGAAACACCATATATTTT

d_gene: TRBD1
abundance: many
j_gene: TRBJ1-1
v_gene: TRBV6-1
len: 13
CDR3aa: CASRRTGNTEAFF
CDR3nt: TGTGCCAGCAGGCGGACAGGGAACACTGAAGCTTTCTTT

d_gene: NA
abundance: NA
j_gene: TRBJ2-2
v_gene: TRBV20-1
len: 16
CDR3aa: CSASPYGGLNTGELFF
CDR3nt: TGCAGTGCTAGTCCCTATGGGGGTTTGAACACCGGGGAGCTGTTTTTT

d_gene: NA
abundance: many
j_gene: TRBJ2-1
v_gene: TRBV6-5
len: 14
CDR3aa: CASSYSGSYNEQFF
CDR3nt: TGTGCCAGCAGTTACTCGGGCTCCTACAATGAGCAGTTCTTC

d_gene: TRBD1
abundance: NA
j_gene: TRBJ2-7
v_gene: TRBV20-1
len: 15
CDR3aa: CSARDHGQGFYEQYF
CDR3nt: TGCAGTGCTAGAGATCATGGACAGGGGTTCTACGAGCAGTACTTC

d_gene: NA
abundance: NA
j_gene: TRBJ2-1
v_gene: TRBV5-1
len: 14
CDR3aa: CASSPGLHVGFEVF
CDR3nt: TGCGCCAGCAGCCCGGGACTTCATGTGGGGTTCGAAGTCTTC

d_gene: NA
abundance: few
j_gene: TRBJ1-2
v_gene: TRBV20-1
len: 16
CDR3aa: CSARPQGLVWGYGYTF
CDR3nt: TGCAGTGCTAGGCCCCAGGGCTTGGTTTGGGGCTATGGCTACACCTTC

d_gene: TRBD2
abundance: NA
j_gene: TRBJ2-2
v_gene: TRBV15
len: 19
CDR3aa: CATSRDWVASGRTSGELFF
CDR3nt: TGTGCCACCAGCAGAGATTGGGTTGCGAGCGGGAGGACGAGCGGGGAGCTGTTTTTT

d_gene: TRBD1
abundance: NA
j_gene: TRBJ2-1
v_gene: TRBV6-4
len: 15
CDR3aa: CASSVIGGPYNEQFF
CDR3nt: TGTGCCAGCAGCGTAATAGGGGGCCCTTACAATGAGCAGTTCTTC

d_gene: TRBD2
abundance: few
j_gene: TRBJ2-1
v_gene: TRBV29-1
len: 13
CDR3aa: CSVGGLASNEQFF
CDR3nt: TGCAGCGTGGGAGGACTAGCTTCCAATGAGCAGTTCTTC

d_gene: NA
abundance: few
j_gene: TRBJ2-3
v_gene: TRBV12-3/TRBV12-4
len: 15
CDR3aa: CATSGRLVGTDTQYF
CDR3nt: TGTGCCACCTCCGGAAGGCTAGTCGGCACAGATACGCAGTATTTT